Listed here are 19 T cell receptor beta chains from one sample, sequenced in a study of T-cell reconstitution after alpha-beta-depleted transplantation in children. Unique molecular identifiers were incorporated into the prepared TCRbeta library. TCRdb called the PCR reads again in MiXCR, with one record for every CDR3 protein. The sample consists of roughly 500,000 distinct CDR3 sequences, roughly 10% of them appearing once. Sequencing used PBMCs, obtained before TCRalphabeta/CD19-depleted stem cell transplant. Receptor source: a child between 2 and 9 years old with inherited bone marrow failure, due to receive a stem cell transplant.

This clonotype was recorded only once. The germline gene is not matched at one end of the junction; a read error may be the cause. The J gene is TRBJ2-2, the V gene TRBV28; 12 bases agree with TRBD2. This CDR3 comprises 16 residues. The germline V gene encodes CDR1 MDHEN and CDR2 SYDVKM. This chain's CDR3 is CASSSWTSGNTGDLFF. CDR3 in DNA: TGTGCCAGCAGTTCTTGGACTAGCGGGAACACCGGGGATCTGTTTTTT.

This clonotype was observed a single time. The gene calls are TRBV5-4 and TRBJ2-7; 7 bases line up with TRBD1. The germline gives CDR1 SGHNT, CDR2 YYREEE (reference sequence). This CDR3 has 16 residues. With V trimmed by 3 bases and J by 4 bases, 13 bases remained unmatched. CDR3 sequence: CASSSFDREDMYEQYF. DNA of the CDR3: TGTGCCAGCAGCTCCTTTGACAGGGAAGACATGTACGAGCAGTACTTC. Full variable domain (rest looked up from reference TRBV5-4 and TRBJ2-7): ETGVTQSPTHLIKTRGQQVTLRCSSQSGHNTVSWYQQALGQGPQFIFQYYREEENGRGNFPPRFSGLQFPNYSSELNVNALELDDSALYLCASSSFDREDMYEQYFGPGTRLTVT.

This clonotype appeared many times. This chain joins TRBV6-2 or TRBV6-3 and TRBJ2-7; D is uncertain. The V end lost 7 bases, the J end lost 4 bases, and 11 bases lay between the germline ends. The germline V gene encodes CDR1 MNHEY and CDR2 SVGEGT. The CDR3 loop spans 12 amino acids. CDR3 nucleotides: TGTGCCAGCAAGGACCCGGGTTACGAGCAGTACTTC. It translates to CASKDPGYEQYF.

This clonotype was picked up many times. The rearrangement links TRBV27 to TRBJ1-4; D gene uncertain. Germline V lookup: CDR1 MNHEY, CDR2 SMNVEV (reference sequence). Deletions cut 6 bases from V and 7 bases from J, with 6 bases between. CDR3 length: 11 amino acids. CDR3 region: CASSDGEKLFF. In nucleotides, the CDR3 is TGTGCCAGCAGCGACGGTGAAAAACTGTTTTTT.

This clonotype was counted ten times or more. This rearrangement joins TRBV9 to TRBJ1-6, with TRBD1 matching 10 bases. CDR1 is SGDLS and CDR2 is YYNGEE in the germline V gene. The CDR3 consists of 15 residues. V dropped 0 bases and J dropped 9; count of bases not matched to a gene: 3. This CDR3 reads CASSVETGGGSPLHF. The CDR3 DNA is TGTGCCAGCAGCGTAGAGACAGGGGGCGGTTCACCCCTCCACTTT.

This clonotype turned up a few times. This chain uses TRBV7-9 with TRBJ2-1; 8 positions agree with TRBD2. CDR3 length: 16 amino acids. Germline assignment: CDR1 SEHNR and CDR2 FQNEAQ (reference sequence). V dropped 3 bases and J dropped 6; count of bases not matched to a gene: 10. CDR3 sequence (DNA): TGTGCCAGCAGCTTGGGGGGACTAGGGAGACTCAATGAGCAGTTCTTC. Its protein is CASSLGGLGRLNEQFF.

This clonotype came up many times. The gene calls are TRBV4-1 and TRBJ2-7; D is unclear. The V end lost 1 base, the J end lost 0 bases, and 7 bases lay between the germline ends. CDR1 is MGHRA and CDR2 is YSYEKL in the germline V gene. The CDR3 extends over 14 amino acids. CDR3 DNA: TGCGCCAGCAGCCAAGTCAGGTTCTCCTACGAGCAGTACTTC. This gives the protein CASSQVRFSYEQYF.

This clonotype occurred many times. The genes are TRBV12-3 or TRBV12-4 and TRBJ2-7; 7 nucleotides line up with TRBD2. This CDR3 has 14 amino acids. V lost 3 bases and J lost 4; bases outside the gene matches: 6. The CDR3 nucleotides are TGTGCCAGCAGTTTGGGACTAAATCGGTACGAGCAGTACTTC. Its protein product is CASSLGLNRYEQYF.

This clonotype was seen at least ten times. The chain couples TRBV12-3 or TRBV12-4 to TRBJ2-7, with TRBD2 identical over 7 bases. V trimming: 7 bases; J trimming: 2 bases; junction bases outside the gene matches: 8. The CDR3 length is 14 residues. The CDR3 region has the DNA TGTGCCAGCAAAATAGCGGGCGAAACCTACGAGCAGTACTTC. Its protein product is CASKIAGETYEQYF.

This clonotype has at least ten counts. This sequence joins TRBV29-1 and TRBJ2-3; TRBD2 aligns across 13 bases. The V gene end was trimmed by 6 bases and the J gene end by 5 bases; junction bases not matched to a gene: 11. Germline lookup yields CDR1 SQVTM and CDR2 ANQGSEA. The CDR3 covers 16 residues. CDR3 sequence (DNA): TGCAGCGTGACCGGACTAGCGGGAGTATTGGGAGATACGCAGTATTTT. Translating gives CSVTGLAGVLGDTQYF.

Ten or more counts support this clonotype. The CDR3 bases are TGTGCCAGCAGTTCCACAGGGAGGTCCTATAATTCACCCCTCCACTTT. This encodes CASSSTGRSYNSPLHF. The rearrangement links TRBV27 to TRBJ1-6; TRBD1 might be the D (6 bases). Trimming pared 4 bases from V and 1 base from J, leaving 11 bases between. CDR1 and CDR2 from the germline V gene are MNHEY and SMNVEV (reference sequence). The CDR3 runs to 16 residues.

This clonotype was recorded many times. V usage is TRBV6-1 and J usage is TRBJ1-1; D is undetermined. The CDR3 spans 13 residues. V lost 5 bases and J lost 0, with 7 bases in between. Germline V gene data show CDR1 as MNHNS and CDR2 as SASEGT. CDR3: CASSKGLNTEAFF. Here the CDR3 DNA reads TGTGCCAGCAGTAAAGGACTGAACACTGAAGCTTTCTTT.

This clonotype was recorded at least ten times. The chain carries TRBV9 and TRBJ2-2; TRBD1 might be the D (8 bases). Trimming took 1 base from V and 3 from J, leaving 10 bases between them. Germline assignment: CDR1 SGDLS and CDR2 YYNGEE. The CDR3 has 15 amino acids. CDR3 in DNA: TGTGCCAGCAGCGTAACAGGGGGGGACACCGGGGAGCTGTTTTTT. Protein product: CASSVTGGDTGELFF.

In this sample, this clonotype turned up many times. In DNA form, the CDR3 reads TGCGCCAGCAGCTTGGGTCTAGGGGCATACGAGCAGTACTTC. It yields the protein CASSLGLGAYEQYF. The rearrangement links TRBV5-1 to TRBJ2-7; weak D call: TRBD1 (5 bases). Germline CDR1 is SGHRS and CDR2 is YFSETQ. Trimming stripped 0 bases from V and 4 bases from J, with 11 bases between. The CDR3 covers 14 residues.

This clonotype showed up many times. The J gene is TRBJ1-2, the V gene TRBV28; no clear D gene. Between the trimmed V and J ends, which lost 9 bases and 4 bases, there was a span of 12 bases. Germline V gene data show CDR1 as MDHEN and CDR2 as SYDVKM. The CDR3 runs to 12 residues. Here the CDR3 reads CASMDGSYGYTF. For the CDR3, the DNA is TGTGCCAGTATGGACGGGAGCTATGGCTACACCTTC.

This clonotype showed up many times. The rearrangement uses TRBV20-1 and TRBJ2-7; D call uncertain. CDR3 length: 12 residues. The germline gives CDR1 DFQATT, CDR2 SNEGSKA (reference sequence). V was clipped by 3 bases and J by 8 bases, with 14 bases between them. The CDR3 DNA sequence: TGCAGTGCTAGCCCAACGGCGTCCAAGCAGTACTTC. Protein: CSASPTASKQYF.

This clonotype was recorded many times. The rearrangement links TRBV7-9 to TRBJ2-2; D uncertain. The V end lost 4 bases, the J end lost 1 base, and 1 base lay between the germline ends. This CDR3 region has 12 residues. CDR1 is SEHNR, CDR2 FQNEAQ, per germline (reference sequence). In DNA, the CDR3 is TGTGCCAGCAGCTGGAACACCGGGGAGCTGTTTTTT. This gives the protein CASSWNTGELFF.

This clonotype was detected many times. This chain uses TRBV6-5 with TRBJ1-1, with a tentative D call TRBD1 (5 bases). This CDR3 is 14 amino acids long. V dropped 5 bases and J dropped 0 bases, with 10 bases sitting between them. Germline V CDR1 and CDR2: MNHEY, SVGAGI. CDR3 loop: CASSTDRLNTEAFF. In DNA form, the CDR3 reads TGTGCCAGCAGTACCGACAGACTGAACACTGAAGCTTTCTTT.

This clonotype was counted at least ten times. V and J are TRBV30 and TRBJ1-2, with D possibly TRBD1 on 5 matching bases. This CDR3 is 16 amino acids long. CDR1 and CDR2 from the germline V gene are GTSNPN and SVGIG (reference sequence). V was cut by 5 bases and J by 4 bases, with 23 bases left in between. This CDR3 reads CAWASTGGGEGYGYTF. CDR3 sequence (DNA): TGTGCCTGGGCTTCGACTGGAGGAGGGGAAGGCTATGGCTACACCTTC.